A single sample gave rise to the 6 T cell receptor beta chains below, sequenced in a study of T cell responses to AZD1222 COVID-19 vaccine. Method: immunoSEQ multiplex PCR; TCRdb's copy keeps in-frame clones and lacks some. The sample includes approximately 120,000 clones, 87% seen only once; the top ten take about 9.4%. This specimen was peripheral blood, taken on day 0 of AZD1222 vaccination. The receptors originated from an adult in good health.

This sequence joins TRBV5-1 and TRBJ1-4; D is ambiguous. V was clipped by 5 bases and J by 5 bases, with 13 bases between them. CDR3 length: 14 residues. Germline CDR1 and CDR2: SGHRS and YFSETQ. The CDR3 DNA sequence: TGCGCCAGCAGACCGTATGGGAGGAATGAAAAACTGTTTTTT. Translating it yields CASRPYGRNEKLFF.

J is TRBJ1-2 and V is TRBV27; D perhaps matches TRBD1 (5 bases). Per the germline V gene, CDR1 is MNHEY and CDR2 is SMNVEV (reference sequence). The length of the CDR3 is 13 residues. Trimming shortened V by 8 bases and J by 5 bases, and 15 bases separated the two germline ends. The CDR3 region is CASAGTDDYGYTF. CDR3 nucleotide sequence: TGTGCCAGCGCCGGGACGGACGATTATGGCTACACCTTC.

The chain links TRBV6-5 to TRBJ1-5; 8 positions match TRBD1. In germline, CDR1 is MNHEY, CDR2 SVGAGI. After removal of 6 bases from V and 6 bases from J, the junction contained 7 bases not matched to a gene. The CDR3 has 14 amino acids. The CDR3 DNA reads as TGTGCCAGCAGGTACGGACAGGGAAGTCAGCCCCAGCATTTT. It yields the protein CASRYGQGSQPQHF.

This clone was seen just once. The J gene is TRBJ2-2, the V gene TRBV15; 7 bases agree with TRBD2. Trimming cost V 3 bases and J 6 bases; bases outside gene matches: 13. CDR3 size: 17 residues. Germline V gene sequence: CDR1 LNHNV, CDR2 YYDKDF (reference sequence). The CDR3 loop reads CATSSPLAGDTAGELFF. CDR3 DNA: TGTGCCACCAGCAGCCCTTTGGCGGGAGACACTGCCGGGGAGCTGTTTTTT.

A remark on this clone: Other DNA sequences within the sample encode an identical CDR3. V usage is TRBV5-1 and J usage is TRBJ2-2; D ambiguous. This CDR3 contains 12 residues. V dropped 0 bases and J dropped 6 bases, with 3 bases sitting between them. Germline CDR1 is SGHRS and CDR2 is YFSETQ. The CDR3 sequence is CASSLESGELFF. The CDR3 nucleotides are TGCGCCAGCAGCTTGGAATCCGGGGAGCTGTTTTTT.

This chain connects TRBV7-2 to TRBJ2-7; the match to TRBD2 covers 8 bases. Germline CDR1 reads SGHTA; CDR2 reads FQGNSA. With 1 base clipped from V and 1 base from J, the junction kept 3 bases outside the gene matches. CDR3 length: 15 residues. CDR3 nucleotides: TGTGCCAGCAGCTTAGATATAGCGGGGTCCTACGAGCAGTACTTC. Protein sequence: CASSLDIAGSYEQYF. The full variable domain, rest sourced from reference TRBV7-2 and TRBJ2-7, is GAGVSQSPSNKVTEKGKDVELRCDPISGHTALYWYRQSLGQGLEFLIYFQGNSAPDKSGLPSDRFSAERTGGSVSTLTIQRTQQEDSAVYLCASSLDIAGSYEQYFGPGTRLTVT.